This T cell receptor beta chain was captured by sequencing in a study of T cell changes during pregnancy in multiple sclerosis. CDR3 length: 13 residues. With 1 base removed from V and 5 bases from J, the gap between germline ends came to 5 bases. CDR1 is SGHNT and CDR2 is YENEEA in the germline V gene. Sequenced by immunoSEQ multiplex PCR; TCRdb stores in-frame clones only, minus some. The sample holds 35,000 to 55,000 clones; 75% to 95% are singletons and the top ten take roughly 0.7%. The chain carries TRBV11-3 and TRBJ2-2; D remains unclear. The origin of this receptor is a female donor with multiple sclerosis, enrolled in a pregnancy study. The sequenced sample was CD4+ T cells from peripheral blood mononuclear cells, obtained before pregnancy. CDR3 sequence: CASSLVRTGELFF. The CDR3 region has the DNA TGTGCCAGCAGCTTAGTCCGGACCGGGGAGCTGTTTTTT.